The rows below give T cell receptor beta chains drawn from one sample of a study of cytomegalovirus exposure and HLA in healthy donors. Produced via immunoSEQ multiplex PCR; TCRdb's table is partial and in-frame only. The sample lists about 130,000 clones; roughly 78% were seen once. Sample: PBMCs. The receptors originated from a male donor in good health and CMV-seronegative. The CDR3 runs from the conserved cysteine through the conserved F or W. The D gene is left open where the match is weak. Clone size is not always given. Where it is, it says once, few, many or a class for expanded clones.

CDR3aa,CDR3nt,j_gene,d_gene,abundance,v_gene
CASRWTGGGTGELFF,TGTGCCAGCAGGTGGACAGGGGGCGGTACCGGGGAGCTGTTTTTT,TRBJ2-2,TRBD1,.,TRBV6-5
CASRSRGTGELFF,TGTGCCAGCAGGTCCCGCGGCACCGGGGAGCTGTTTTTT,TRBJ2-2,.,few,TRBV7-8
CASSEMGRDRAFF,TGTGCCAGCAGTGAAATGGGCCGGGACAGGGCCTTCTTC,TRBJ2-7,TRBD1,.,TRBV25-1
CASSQEWTGAGNTIYF,TGCGCCAGCAGCCAGGAATGGACAGGGGCTGGAAACACCATATATTTT,TRBJ1-3,TRBD1,.,TRBV4-3
CASREGSTEAFF,TGTGCCAGCAGAGAGGGCAGCACTGAAGCTTTCTTT,TRBJ1-1,.,.,TRBV7-9
CASRVPGETEAFF,TGTGCCAGCAGGGTCCCGGGAGAGACTGAAGCTTTCTTT,TRBJ1-1,.,.,TRBV27
CASSYLQGTDTQYF,TGTGCCAGCAGTTACTTACAGGGGACAGATACGCAGTATTTT,TRBJ2-3,TRBD1,once,TRBV6-5
CASSLVQGGNGYTF,TGCGCCAGCAGCTTGGTTCAGGGGGGTAATGGCTACACCTTC,TRBJ1-2,TRBD1,.,TRBV5-1
CASSEDRGLFEAFF,TGTGCCAGCAGTGAAGACAGGGGTTTGTTTGAAGCTTTCTTT,TRBJ1-1,TRBD1,.,TRBV6-1
CASSQRRSTNEKLFF,TGTGCCAGCAGCCAGCGGCGATCAACTAATGAAAAACTGTTTTTT,TRBJ1-4,.,.,TRBV14
CASSISGLSNQPQHF,TGTGCCAGTAGTATTTCAGGCCTTAGCAATCAGCCCCAGCATTTT,TRBJ1-5,.,once,TRBV19
CASSSPRGGGSDTQYF,TGTGCCAGCAGCTCCCCCCGTGGCGGGGGTTCAGATACGCAGTATTTT,TRBJ2-3,TRBD2,.,TRBV7-3
CASSRWTSGEETQYF,TGTGCCAGCAGCCGATGGACTAGCGGGGAAGAGACCCAGTACTTC,TRBJ2-5,TRBD2,.,TRBV7-9
CASSLIAGALGQYF,TGTGCCAGCAGCCTCATAGCGGGAGCACTAGGGCAGTACTTC,TRBJ2-7,TRBD2,.,TRBV7-2
CASSARGPSNEQFF,TGTGCCAGCAGCGCGAGGGGGCCCTCCAATGAGCAGTTCTTC,TRBJ2-1,TRBD1,.,TRBV5-4
CAIQQRGYGELFF,TGTGCCATTCAGCAACGGGGTTACGGGGAGCTGTTTTTT,TRBJ2-2,.,.,TRBV11-2
CASNPAGLNAEAFF,TGTGCCAGCAACCCAGCGGGACTTAACGCTGAAGCTTTCTTT,TRBJ1-1,.,.,TRBV11-3
CASSEEAASGANVLTF,TGTGCCAGCAGTGAGGAGGCAGCCTCTGGGGCCAACGTCCTGACTTTC,TRBJ2-6,.,.,TRBV6-4
CASSPDRTLRTSEAFF,TGTGCCAGCAGCCCTGACAGGACCCTCCGGACTTCTGAAGCTTTCTTT,TRBJ1-1,.,few,TRBV7-2
CASREITAYGYTF,TGTGCCAGTAGGGAGATAACTGCCTATGGCTACACCTTC,TRBJ1-2,.,.,TRBV19
CASSWGSGANGLTF,TGTGCCAGCAGCTGGGGCTCTGGGGCCAACGGCCTGACTTTC,TRBJ2-6,.,.,TRBV5-6
CASSDGVLGGTEAFF,TGTGCCAGTAGTGATGGGGTTTTGGGAGGCACTGAAGCTTTCTTT,TRBJ1-1,.,.,TRBV19
CASSEEGLAGLTDTQYF,TGTGCCAGCAGTGAGGAGGGACTAGCGGGACTCACAGATACGCAGTATTTT,TRBJ2-3,TRBD2,.,TRBV6-1
CASSPLSRTGKSGNTIYF,TGTGCCAGCTCACCATTGTCTCGGACAGGGAAGAGTGGAAACACCATATATTTT,TRBJ1-3,TRBD1,.,TRBV18